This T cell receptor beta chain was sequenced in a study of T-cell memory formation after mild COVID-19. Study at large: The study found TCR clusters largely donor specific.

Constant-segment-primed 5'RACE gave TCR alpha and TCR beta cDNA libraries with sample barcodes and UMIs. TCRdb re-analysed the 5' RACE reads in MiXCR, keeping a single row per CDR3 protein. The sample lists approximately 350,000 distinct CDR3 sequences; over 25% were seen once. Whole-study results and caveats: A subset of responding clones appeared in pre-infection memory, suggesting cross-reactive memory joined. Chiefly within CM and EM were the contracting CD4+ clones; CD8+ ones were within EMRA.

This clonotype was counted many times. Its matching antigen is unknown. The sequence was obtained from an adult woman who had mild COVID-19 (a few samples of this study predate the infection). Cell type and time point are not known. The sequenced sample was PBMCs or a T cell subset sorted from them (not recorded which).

This CDR3 is CASSLGTVSNQPQHF. The DNA for the CDR3 is TGTGCCAGCAGCTTAGGGACAGTTAGCAATCAGCCCCAGCATTTT. The rearrangement uses TRBV7-2 and TRBJ1-5, with D possibly TRBD1 on 6 matching bases. CDR3 length equals 15 residues. Germline CDR1 is SGHTA and CDR2 is FQGNSA. Trimming removed 1 base from V and 0 bases from J, with 7 bases in between.